These 9 T cell receptor beta chains were sequenced from one sample in a study of blood T cell repertoires in COVID-19. The method was immunoSEQ multiplex PCR; TCRdb's version includes in-frame clones alone and lacks a portion of them. The table records about 220,000 clones, 75% to 85% of them present only once. Sequencing used peripheral blood. The receptors were sampled from a woman in her 70s with acute or convalescent COVID-19.

This clone is a singleton in its sample. As DNA, the CDR3 is TGTGCCAGCAGCTCCACATCGGGGGCTGGGCGGGGGAGTTACAATGAGCAGTTCTTC. Protein sequence: CASSSTSGAGRGSYNEQFF. This chain links TRBV6-2 or TRBV6-3 with TRBJ2-1, with D possibly being TRBD2 (7 bases). With 6 bases removed from V and 4 bases from J, the gap between germline ends came to 28 bases. The CDR3 has 19 residues. Looked up from germline, CDR1 is MNHEY and CDR2 is SVGEGT.

V is TRBV27 and J is TRBJ1-1; D is possibly TRBD1 (6 bases). Germline V lookup: CDR1 MNHEY, CDR2 SMNVEV (reference sequence). The CDR3 is 15 residues long. With 4 bases removed from V and 3 bases from J, the gap between germline ends came to 15 bases. CDR3 amino acids: CASSSGQSRYTEAFF. CDR3 in DNA: TGTGCCAGCAGTTCCGGACAGAGTCGGTACACTGAAGCTTTCTTT.

The chain has TRBV28 and TRBJ1-5; D is perhaps TRBD1 (5 bases). CDR1 MDHEN and CDR2 SYDVKM come from the germline V gene. CDR3 length: 14 residues. Trimming removed 3 bases at V and 5 bases at J, with 11 bases between. The DNA for the CDR3 is TGTGCCAGCAGTTTGCGGGAGGGGCATCAGCCCCAGCATTTT. Its translation: CASSLREGHQPQHF.

This chain joins TRBV18 and TRBJ1-6; D is undetermined. The CDR3 is made up of 14 amino acids. Trimming removed 2 bases from V and 5 bases from J, with 7 bases in between. From germline, CDR1 is KGHSH and CDR2 LQKENI. CDR3 sequence reads: CASSPNQDNSPLHF. Here the CDR3 DNA reads TGTGCCAGCTCACCAAACCAGGATAATTCACCCCTCCACTTT.

The rearrangement links TRBV3-1 (or the pseudogene TRBV3-2) to TRBJ1-5; 9 bases align to TRBD1. The V segment lost 0 bases and the J segment 2 bases; nucleotides outside the gene matches: 11. Germline V CDR1 and CDR2: LGHDT, YNNKEL (reference sequence). The CDR3 totals 19 residues. CDR3 in DNA: TGTGCCAGCAGCCAAGATCAGCGACAGGGGGAAGGTCGCAATCAGCCCCAGCATTTT. Translated, it gives CASSQDQRQGEGRNQPQHF.

This clone occurred once. V usage is TRBV5-1 and J usage is TRBJ1-1; no clear D gene. The CDR3 has 13 amino acids. V gave up 0 bases and J gave up 6 bases, with 9 bases separating them. Looked up from germline, CDR1 is SGHRS and CDR2 is YFSETQ. The CDR3 loop is CASSLELNSEAFF. The CDR3 bases are TGCGCCAGCAGCTTGGAACTAAATTCTGAAGCTTTCTTT. Complete variable domain (other parts from reference TRBV5-1 and TRBJ1-1): KAGVTQTPRYLIKTRGQQVTLSCSPISGHRSVSWYQQTPGQGLQFLFEYFSETQRNKGNFPGRFSGRQFSNSRSEMNVSTLELGDSALYLCASSLELNSEAFFGQGTRLTVV.

This clone was counted once. The chain joins TRBV2 to TRBJ1-2; a possible D gene is TRBD1 (5 bases). Per germline, CDR1 SNHLY and CDR2 FYNNEI. The CDR3 sequence is 12 residues long. V was pared by 3 bases and J by 7 bases, with 9 bases between. DNA of the CDR3: TGTGCCAGCAGTGATTGGGGGGTTGGCTACACCTTC. Its translation: CASSDWGVGYTF.

This clone appeared many times. The junction does not match germline at one end; this may be a read error. This chain joins TRBV6-1 and TRBJ2-7, with 8 bases matching TRBD2. The CDR3 consists of 12 residues. Germline V gene data show CDR1 as MNHNS and CDR2 as SASEGT. This chain's CDR3 is CASSEAFIAGGF. CDR3 nucleotides: TGTGCCAGCAGTGAAGCGTTCATCGCGGGGGGTTTC.

The chain employs TRBV27 and TRBJ1-2; 9 nucleotides agree with TRBD1. Germline CDR1 and CDR2: MNHEY and SMNVEV (reference sequence). The length of the CDR3 is 13 residues. J lost 5 bases, V lost 6 bases, and 4 bases had no gene match. The CDR3 sequence: CASSRDRVYGYTF. The CDR3 nucleotides are TGTGCCAGCAGCCGGGACAGGGTATATGGCTACACCTTC.